This T cell receptor (beta chain) derives from a study of Graves' ophthalmopathy and Graves' hyperthyroidism. Study-wide results and limits: Most thyroid clonotypes expanded beyond 0.001 frequency were also found in blood. This model predicted ophthalmopathy progression (sensitivity 70% to 71%, specificity around 72%). Stable hyperthyroidism and ophthalmopathy were told apart by a 13-signature model, which achieved almost 90% sensitivity and approximately 82% specificity.

The CDR3 sequence is 14 residues long. Other autoimmune diseases, uncontrolled infections, pregnancy or lactation excluded patients from enrollment. The authors amplified TCR beta CDR3 regions from RNA transcripts. Second-round multiplex PCR followed a first-round RT-PCR using HTBI primers. One entry per CDR3 protein results from TCRdb running MiXCR on the multiplex PCR reads. The sample lists a few hundred thousand distinct CDR3 sequences; 35% to 40% were seen once. Turning to this clonotype: Its target is unknown. This clone may be a read error of a much larger clone one base away.

Sequenced input: peripheral blood or thyroid tissue (not recorded which). This TCR came from an adult man with Graves' hyperthyroidism. The V call is TRBV12-3 or TRBV12-4, the J call TRBJ1-6; 9 bases fit TRBD1. Written as DNA, the CDR3 is TGTGCCAGCAGCTTGGGACAGGGTAATCCACCCCTCCACTTT. Amino acids: CASSLGQGNPPLHF.